The 10 T cell receptor beta chains listed next were all sequenced from one sample in a study of regulatory T cells in long-lasting Graves disease. The time point denotes: newly diagnosed GD, antithyroid drugs for less than 3 months. PBMC-derived RNA was used for the TCR library. Arm-PCR of CDR3 regions with iRepertoire HTBI primers generated TCR beta libraries. TCRdb processed the multiplex PCR reads anew with MiXCR; each CDR3 protein has one entry. The sample has roughly 530,000 distinct CDR3 sequences; around 16% are singletons. Separately, the same data were catalogued under a study of T cells in Graves' hyperthyroidism and ophthalmopathy.

This material consisted of peripheral blood mononuclear cells (PBMCs), taken at new diagnosis, from a patient treated with antithyroid drugs. Every receptor here comes from a middle-aged woman with Graves disease.

In its sample, this clonotype was seen many times. This chain links TRBV6-5 with TRBJ2-1, with 9 bases that match TRBD2. V dropped 4 bases and J dropped 6; count of bases not matched to a gene: 7. CDR1 MNHEY and CDR2 SVGAGI come from the germline V gene. This CDR3 is built from 15 residues. CDR3 sequence reads: CASSSGLAGVNEQFF. CDR3 bases: TGTGCCAGCAGTTCCGGATTAGCGGGGGTCAATGAGCAGTTCTTC.

This clonotype was seen many times. This sequence joins TRBV5-5 and TRBJ2-7; D remains unclear. Trimming left V 3 bases short and J 3 bases short, with 16 bases between. The CDR3 runs 15 residues. Germline CDR1 and CDR2: SGHKS and YYEKEE (reference sequence). This CDR3 reads CASSSQFQSRYEQYF. The CDR3 nucleotides are TGTGCCAGCAGCTCCCAATTCCAGAGTCGCTACGAGCAGTACTTC.

This clonotype was observed many times. V gene TRBV30 combines with J gene TRBJ1-1; unclear D gene. V was trimmed by 3 bases and J by 0 bases, leaving 14 bases between them. The CDR3 extends over 15 amino acids. Germline CDR1 and CDR2: GTSNPN and SVGIG (reference sequence). The CDR3 is CAWSTQPSMNTEAFF. The CDR3 DNA is TGTGCCTGGAGCACTCAGCCGTCTATGAACACTGAAGCTTTCTTT. Together with reference TRBV30 and TRBJ1-1, the CDR3 gives the full variable domain: SQTIHQWPATLVQPVGSPLSLECTVEGTSNPNLYWYRQAAGRGLQLLFYSVGIGQISSEVPQNLSASRPQDRQFILSSKKLLLSDSGFYLCAWSTQPSMNTEAFFGQGTRLTVV.

V is TRBV7-9 and J is TRBJ2-7; D not certain. The germline V gene encodes CDR1 SEHNR and CDR2 FQNEAQ (reference sequence). The CDR3 extends over 14 amino acids. Trimming removed 3 bases from V and 1 base from J, with 10 bases in between. CDR3 sequence: CASSLWTESYEQYF. CDR3 nucleotide sequence: TGTGCCAGCAGCTTGTGGACGGAGTCCTACGAGCAGTACTTC.

The genes are TRBV10-3 and TRBJ2-7; the match to TRBD2 covers 7 bases. CDR1 and CDR2 (germline): ENHRY, SYGVKD. CDR3 size: 12 residues. V trimming: 10 bases; J trimming: 1 base; junction bases outside the gene matches: 4. CDR3 amino acids: CASPGRSYEQYF. Here the CDR3 DNA reads TGTGCCAGCCCCGGGAGGTCCTACGAGCAGTACTTC.

With respect to this clonotype: A much larger clone is a single base away; this may be a read error. V usage is TRBV7-3 and J usage is TRBJ2-1, with 7 bases aligning to TRBD1. In germline, CDR1 is SGHTA, CDR2 FQGTGA. This CDR3 is built from 13 residues. Trimming took 5 bases from V and 5 from J; bases not matched to a gene: 3. This chain's CDR3 is CASSATGNNEQFF. The CDR3 region has the DNA TGTGCCAGCAGCGCGACAGGGAACAATGAGCAGTTCTTC.

This rearrangement joins TRBV20-1 to TRBJ2-1; D possibly corresponds to TRBD2 (7 bases). V lost 2 bases and J lost 3, with 29 bases in between. The CDR3 extends over 20 amino acids. Germline CDR1 reads DFQATT; CDR2 reads SNEGSKA (reference sequence). DNA of the CDR3: TGCAGTGCTAGATCGACCCCCGGCCGGGGGGCCTCACATAACTACAATGAGCAGTTCTTC. Translating gives CSARSTPGRGASHNYNEQFF.

The table lists this clonotype with many counts. The chain uses TRBV6-1 and TRBJ2-1; 9 bases match TRBD2. Germline V CDR1 and CDR2: MNHNS, SASEGT. The CDR3 runs 16 residues. V gave up 5 bases and J gave up 6 bases; unmatched junction bases: 11. CDR3 sequence (DNA): TGTGCCAGCAGTCCTCCGGGACTAGCATCCGTCAATGAGCAGTTCTTC. Encoded protein: CASSPPGLASVNEQFF.

This clonotype has more than one count but fewer than ten. CDR3 in DNA: TGCAGCGTTCAGACCTCGGGGGCTGGGGAGACCCAGTACTTC. Its translation is CSVQTSGAGETQYF. The chain combines TRBV29-1 with TRBJ2-5, with D perhaps given as TRBD1 or TRBD2 (6 bases each). Trimming removed 5 bases from V and 5 bases from J, with 18 bases in between. This CDR3 is built from 14 residues. Germline assignment: CDR1 SQVTM and CDR2 ANQGSEA.

At least ten counts were recorded for this clonotype. V is TRBV6-2 or TRBV6-3 and J is TRBJ1-5; D is unclear. V shed 5 bases and J shed 7 bases, with 12 bases lying between them. This CDR3 comprises 13 residues. Germline CDR1 MNHEY, CDR2 SVGEGT. The CDR3 sequence: CASSPDIGQPQHF. The CDR3 DNA follows: TGTGCCAGCAGTCCTGACATTGGACAGCCCCAGCATTTT.